The entry below gives a single TCR beta chain sequence along with its context. Germline V gives CDR1 ENHRY, CDR2 SYGVKD. V was clipped by 5 bases and J by 7 bases; unmatched bases: 1. The CDR3 runs 12 residues. Libraries were prepared by immunoSEQ multiplex PCR; TCRdb keeps only in-frame clonotypes and omits some of them. The profile shows approximately 100,000 clones, around nine tenths of them singletons. This sample stems from a study of control samples from healthy donors and cancer patients. The V gene is TRBV10-3, the J gene TRBJ1-4; 7 bases line up with TRBD1. The TCR was taken from a man in his thirties or forties in good health. The specimen was blood. This chain's CDR3 is CAISQGGEKLFF. DNA for the CDR3: TGTGCCATCAGTCAGGGGGGTGAAAAACTGTTTTTT.